This entry concerns a single T cell receptor (beta chain). In the study's own analysis: Cell counts per sample came from amplifying reference gene primers. The table came from immunoSEQ multiplex PCR; TCRdb's copy has only in-frame clones and leaves some out. V, J and clone size were drawn from that table, and D and trimming were deduced from the DNA. The sample holds 55,000 to 75,000 clones, 60% to 75% seen once. This record comes from a study of blood T cell repertoires in COVID-19. The overall study: T cells, B-cell-depleted T cells, or PBMCs provided the cDNA or gDNA that served as material.

This CDR3 region has 13 residues. V trimming: 5 bases; J trimming: 6 bases; junction bases outside the gene matches: 1. Sequencing input: peripheral blood. The chain is built from TRBV12-3 or TRBV12-4 and TRBJ2-1, with 10 positions matching TRBD2. This receptor was obtained from a woman between 70 and 85 years old with acute or convalescent COVID-19. The CDR3: CASSRTSGNEQFF. CDR3 coding DNA: TGTGCCAGCAGTCGGACTAGCGGCAATGAGCAGTTCTTC.